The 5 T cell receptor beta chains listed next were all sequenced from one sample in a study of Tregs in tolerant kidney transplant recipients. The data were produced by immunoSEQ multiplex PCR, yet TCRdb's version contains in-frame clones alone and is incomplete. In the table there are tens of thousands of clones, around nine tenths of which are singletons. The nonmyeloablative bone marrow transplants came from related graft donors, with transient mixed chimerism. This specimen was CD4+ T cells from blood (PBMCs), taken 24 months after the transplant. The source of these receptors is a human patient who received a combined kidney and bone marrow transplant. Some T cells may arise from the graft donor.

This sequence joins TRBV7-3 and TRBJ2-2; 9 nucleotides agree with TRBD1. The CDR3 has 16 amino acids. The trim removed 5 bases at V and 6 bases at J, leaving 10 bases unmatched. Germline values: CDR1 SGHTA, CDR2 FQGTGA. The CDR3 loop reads CASSPPGTGLAGELFF. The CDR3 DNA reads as TGTGCCAGCAGCCCACCCGGGACAGGGTTAGCCGGGGAGCTGTTTTTT.

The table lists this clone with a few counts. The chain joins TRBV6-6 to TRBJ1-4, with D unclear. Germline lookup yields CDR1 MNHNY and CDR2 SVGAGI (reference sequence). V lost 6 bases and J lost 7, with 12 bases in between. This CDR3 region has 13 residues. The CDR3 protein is CASRPKGSEKLFF. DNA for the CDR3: TGTGCCAGCAGGCCCAAAGGGAGTGAAAAACTGTTTTTT.

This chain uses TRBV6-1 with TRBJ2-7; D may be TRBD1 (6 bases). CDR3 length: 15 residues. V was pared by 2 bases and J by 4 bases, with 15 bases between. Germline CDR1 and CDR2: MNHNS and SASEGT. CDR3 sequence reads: CASSENGGQLYEQYF. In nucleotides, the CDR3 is TGTGCCAGCAGTGAAAACGGTGGACAGTTGTACGAGCAGTACTTC.

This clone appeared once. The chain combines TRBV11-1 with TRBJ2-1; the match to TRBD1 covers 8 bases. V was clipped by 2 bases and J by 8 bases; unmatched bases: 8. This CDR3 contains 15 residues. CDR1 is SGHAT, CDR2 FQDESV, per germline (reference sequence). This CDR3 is CASSLNGQGFDEQFF. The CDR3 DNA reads TGTGCCAGCAGCTTAAACGGACAGGGTTTCGATGAGCAGTTCTTC.

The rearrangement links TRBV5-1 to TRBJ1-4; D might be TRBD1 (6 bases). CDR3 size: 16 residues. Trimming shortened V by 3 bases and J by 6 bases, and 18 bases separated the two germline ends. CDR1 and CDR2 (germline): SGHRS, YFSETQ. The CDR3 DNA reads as TGCGCCAGCAGCTCCGGAATAATACAGGGTCATGAAAAACTGTTTTTT. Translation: CASSSGIIQGHEKLFF.